What follows is one T cell receptor (beta chain) and its context. Per germline, CDR1 SGDLS and CDR2 YYNGEE. The V and J ends lost 2 bases and 0 bases, in that order; junction bases with no gene match: 6. The CDR3 contains 16 residues. The data are from a study of blood T cell repertoires in COVID-19. Study summary: Some COVID-19 samples were acute and others convalescent; all came from the United States, Italy and Spain. PBMCs, B-cell-depleted T cells, or T cells were the source of the cDNA or gDNA that made up the material.

As processed by the authors: Amplification of reference gene primers provided the estimated nucleated cell counts. Only in-frame clones appear in the TCRdb table, and some are missing; sequencing was by immunoSEQ multiplex PCR. That table gives V, J and clone size, and the DNA gave D and trimming. The data hold 75,000 to 100,000 clones, with approximately 87% observed a single time. V and J are TRBV9 and TRBJ2-5; 8 bases agree with TRBD1. The sample was peripheral blood. This sequence originates from a human donor in a cohort sampled during active COVID-19. In nucleotides, the CDR3 is TGTGCCAGCAGCGTTAGAACAGGGGGACACCAAGAGACCCAGTACTTC. Its translation is CASSVRTGGHQETQYF.